This note documents a single T cell receptor beta chain sequence. This sample stems from a study of blood T cell repertoires in COVID-19. Study summary: T cells, B-cell-depleted T cells, or PBMCs supplied cDNA or gDNA.

Clones were sequenced by immunoSEQ multiplex PCR, and TCRdb holds only the in-frame ones, with some missing. The sample carries about 180,000 clones, about 85% recorded once. This CDR3 has 15 amino acids. Trimming removed 0 bases from V and 2 bases from J, with 11 bases in between. Germline V gives CDR1 SGDLS, CDR2 YYNGEE. This rearrangement joins TRBV9 to TRBJ1-1; perhaps TRBD1 as D (6 bases). This sequence was found in a woman aged 25 to 39 with active or convalescent COVID-19. The sequenced material came from peripheral blood. CDR3 residues: CASSVVGGPNTEAFF. The DNA of the CDR3 is TGTGCCAGCAGCGTAGTTGGGGGCCCAAACACTGAAGCTTTCTTT.